These 16 T cell receptor beta chains were sequenced from one sample in a study of blood T cell repertoires in COVID-19. Clones were sequenced by immunoSEQ multiplex PCR, and TCRdb holds only the in-frame ones, with some missing. The table lists about 89,000 clones, around 75% of them singletons. Input material: peripheral blood. The receptors were gathered from a man between 70 and 80 years old with COVID-19, enrolled during active disease.

V usage is TRBV7-9 and J usage is TRBJ1-5; D uncertain. Germline V gene sequence: CDR1 SEHNR, CDR2 FQNEAQ (reference sequence). CDR3 length equals 14 residues. V was clipped by 10 bases and J by 1 base, with 14 bases between them. CDR3 amino acids: CATAESGSNQPQHF. CDR3 DNA: TGTGCCACGGCAGAGTCGGGAAGCAATCAGCCCCAGCATTTT.

This clone was seen a handful of times. CDR3 DNA sequence: TGTGCCTGGAGTAAAAAGGGACTAGCGGCGGACGAGCAGTACTTC. Its protein is CAWSKKGLAADEQYF. The rearrangement uses TRBV30 and TRBJ2-7; 11 positions match TRBD2. The CDR3 covers 15 residues. Trimming took 2 bases from V and 5 from J; bases not matched to a gene: 8. The germline CDR1 and CDR2 sequences are GTSNPN and SVGIG (reference sequence).

This clone was seen a handful of times. CDR3 sequence: CASRPLAGAMYEQYF. The CDR3 DNA reads as TGTGCCAGCAGACCTCTAGCGGGAGCAATGTACGAGCAGTACTTC. This rearrangement joins TRBV27 to TRBJ2-7; 10 nucleotides align to TRBD2. CDR3 length equals 15 residues. From germline, CDR1 is MNHEY and CDR2 SMNVEV (reference sequence). Germline trimming cut 6 bases from V and 4 bases from J; bases unmatched to any gene: 9.

The V gene is TRBV29-1, the J gene TRBJ2-5; weak D call: TRBD1 (5 bases). The germline CDR1 and CDR2 sequences are SQVTM and ANQGSEA. The CDR3 totals 13 residues. V lost 6 bases to trimming and J lost 5 bases, with 16 bases between them. The CDR3 protein is CSVAQQGLETQYF. For the CDR3, the DNA is TGCAGCGTCGCCCAGCAGGGCTTGGAGACCCAGTACTTC. The full variable domain, its missing parts supplied by reference TRBV29-1 and TRBJ2-5, is SAVISQKPSRDICQRGTSLTIQCQVDSQVTMMFWYRQQPGQSLTLIATANQGSEATYESGFVIDKFPISRPNLTFSTLTVSNMSPEDSSIYLCSVAQQGLETQYFGPGTRLLVL.

CDR3 region: CASAQGGDGYTF. The CDR3 DNA reads TGTGCCAGCGCCCAAGGGGGGGATGGCTACACCTTC. The chain carries TRBV7-9 and TRBJ1-2; tentative D call: TRBD1 (6 bases). Germline lookup yields CDR1 SEHNR and CDR2 FQNEAQ (reference sequence). Between the trimmed V and J ends, which lost 8 bases and 6 bases, there was a span of 13 bases. There are 12 residues in the CDR3. Full variable domain (remainder filled in from reference TRBV7-9 and TRBJ1-2): DTGVSQNPRHKITKRGQNVTFRCDPISEHNRLYWYRQTLGQGPEFLTYFQNEAQLEKSRLLSDRFSAERPKGSFSTLEIQRTEQGDSAMYLCASAQGGDGYTFGSGTRLTVV.

The gene calls are TRBV25-1 and TRBJ1-4; D might be TRBD1 (5 bases). Trimming shortened V by 6 bases and J by 3 bases, and 17 bases separated the two germline ends. This CDR3 contains 16 residues. Germline CDR1 MGHDK, CDR2 SYGVNS. In DNA form, the CDR3 reads TGTGCCAGCAGCCCTCTAGTCGGGGGAGCTAATGAAAAACTGTTTTTT. It encodes CASSPLVGGANEKLFF.

This clone was seen many times. V and J are TRBV19 and TRBJ1-6; TRBD1 is a possible D gene (5 bases). The CDR3 runs 15 residues. V was cut by 4 bases and J by 0 bases, with 7 bases left in between. Germline V CDR1 and CDR2: LNHDA, SQIVND (reference sequence). The chain's CDR3 is CASSTDSSYNSPLHF. CDR3 sequence (DNA): TGTGCCAGTAGTACAGACAGCTCCTATAATTCACCCCTCCACTTT.

The chain employs TRBV5-8 and TRBJ1-1, with D perhaps TRBD1 (6 bases). The V gene lost 4 bases and the J gene lost 6 bases, with 25 bases spanning the gap. Germline V gene sequence: CDR1 SGHTS, CDR2 YDEGEE. This CDR3 spans 17 amino acids. The CDR3 DNA reads as TGTGCCAGCAGCCCTACAACAGGGAGCAAACCGTACGCTGAAGCTTTCTTT. Its translation is CASSPTTGSKPYAEAFF.

The rearrangement links TRBV4-3 to TRBJ2-7; 10 nucleotides agree with TRBD1. CDR3 length equals 13 residues. The germline gives CDR1 LGHNA, CDR2 YSLEER. V trimming: 6 bases; J trimming: 3 bases; junction bases outside the gene matches: 2. CDR3: CASSRDRGYEQYF. The CDR3 DNA sequence: TGCGCCAGCAGTCGGGACAGGGGCTACGAGCAGTACTTC.

The chain links TRBV6-2 or TRBV6-3 to TRBJ2-1; TRBD1 matches 10 bases. With 6 bases clipped from V and 5 bases from J, the junction kept 13 bases outside the gene matches. Germline lookup yields CDR1 MNHEY and CDR2 SVGEGT. The CDR3 loop spans 17 amino acids. In nucleotides, the CDR3 is TGTGCCAGCAGCCCTCACCGGACAGGGGGGGTCAACAATGAGCAGTTCTTC. It is translated as CASSPHRTGGVNNEQFF.

The chain has TRBV9 and TRBJ2-7; 12 bases match TRBD2. This CDR3 comprises 14 residues. Unmatched junction bases numbered 2, after V lost 3 bases and J lost 4 bases. CDR1 SGDLS and CDR2 YYNGEE come from the germline V gene. CDR3 residues: CASSAGTSGYEQYF. CDR3 bases: TGTGCCAGCAGCGCCGGGACTAGCGGGTACGAGCAGTACTTC.

The J gene is TRBJ1-5, the V gene TRBV12-5, with TRBD1 identical over 7 bases. Germline CDR1 is LGHNT and CDR2 is FRNRAP. This CDR3 comprises 15 residues. Losses at the gene ends were 6 bases for V and 1 base for J; bases not matched to a gene: 6. The CDR3 protein is CASGMDRFSNQPQHF. DNA for the CDR3: TGTGCTAGTGGAATGGACAGGTTCAGCAATCAGCCCCAGCATTTT.

This clone was recorded a few times. V gene TRBV27 combines with J gene TRBJ1-6, with D maybe TRBD1 (5 bases). The CDR3 length is 14 residues. CDR1 is MNHEY, CDR2 SMNVEV, per germline (reference sequence). V was shortened by 7 bases and J by 10 bases, with 17 bases between the two germline ends. CDR3: CASTPWGGGSPLHF. The CDR3 nucleotides are TGTGCCAGCACTCCCTGGGGGGGTGGCTCACCCCTCCACTTT.

The rearrangement uses TRBV5-1 and TRBJ1-3; possibly TRBD1 for D (6 bases). The germline V gene encodes CDR1 SGHRS and CDR2 YFSETQ. This CDR3 spans 14 amino acids. V lost 5 bases and J lost 4, with 13 bases in between. DNA for the CDR3: TGCGCCAGCAGTCCAGGGGCCAAGGGAAACACCATATATTTT. Its protein product is CASSPGAKGNTIYF.

In its sample, this clone was seen a few times. V and J are TRBV19 and TRBJ1-1; perhaps TRBD1 as D (5 bases). In germline, CDR1 is LNHDA, CDR2 SQIVND (reference sequence). V was pared by 5 bases and J by 5 bases, with 12 bases between. The CDR3 has 13 amino acids. The CDR3 region has the DNA TGTGCCAGTAGTGCGGGGCTGGAAACTGAAGCTTTCTTT. It encodes CASSAGLETEAFF.

This sequence joins TRBV3-1 (or the pseudogene TRBV3-2) and TRBJ2-7; D perhaps matches TRBD2 (5 bases). This CDR3 region has 15 residues. CDR1 is LGHDT, CDR2 YNNKEL, per germline (reference sequence). The V end was cut by 2 bases, the J end by 7 bases, with 18 bases between. DNA of the CDR3: TGTGCCAGCAGCCAACGAGGGTCCCTATCGTCTGAGCAGTACTTC. Protein: CASSQRGSLSSEQYF.